This T cell receptor beta chain was sequenced during a study of cytomegalovirus exposure and HLA in healthy donors (dated by TCRdb to the late 2010s). Some background on the complete study: In an earlier analysis of several hundred of the donors, about 270 Gb of sequence data and just under 120 million unique TCR beta sequences from 150 million to 200 million T cells were reported. Roughly 300 gigabases of sequencing data and around 85 million unique TCR sequences made up an early release that covered several hundred HLA-typed donors. Of the approximately 400 genotyped donors, 81% fell in the genetic ancestry cluster associated with self-reported Caucasian donors. The study was designed to test whether signatures of past pathogen exposure could be identified by cataloging public T cell receptors. Using immunosequencing, the study profiled T cell repertoires from roughly 650 subjects and related those repertoires to cytomegalovirus serostatus. In addition to the first cohort of around 670 subjects, a separate validation cohort of approximately 130 different subjects was used. To predict cytomegalovirus infection status, the study brought together high-throughput TCR immunosequencing, statistical association of individual TCRs with disease status, and machine learning. To study patterns of TCR occurrence, a later analysis re-analyzed previously published TCR beta repertoires from 550 to 800 donors and added high-resolution HLA genotyping. Rather than using new phenotypic data, the later analysis identified candidate immune exposures from TCR beta sequences and from how often those sequences occurred across donors. An earlier analysis of roughly 580 of the donors used high-throughput TCR beta sequencing to judge whether each TCR beta V gene segment behaved as functional or pseudogenic. Donor age, sex, ethnicity and CMV serostatus were compiled together with the repertoire data. A later genetic analysis took genome-wide SNP genotypes for about 65% of the roughly 670 donors and used that subset as a discovery cohort. All discovery cohort repertoires had been generated on a single sequencing platform. HLA typing covered class I and class II loci at four-digit resolution. Typing coverage differed by locus: A, B, C, DRB1 and DQB1 were typed in roughly 620-630 donors, DQA1 in about 510, DPA1 in 606, and DPB1 in around 440. Roughly 5 DR-DQ haplotypes were handled as single units for association and clustering, since linkage in the cohort was strong. Across 300 to 400 genotyped donors of the cohort, an average of about 220,000 unique TCR beta nucleotide sequences per donor were sequenced, and roughly 17% of those sequences were non-productive. Results the study describes overall, beyond this receptor: Sequencing depth was assumed to be roughly uniform across donors in the presence/absence analyses, though that assumption may not hold. Because the 87-base-pair reads could not distinguish some IMGT-functional V segments, including TRBV6-2 and TRBV6-3, those segments were excluded. Most TCR sequences were observed very rarely across donors, whereas some public TCRs were present in many individuals. According to a later analysis, most CMV-associated TCR beta chains appeared to be HLA-restricted, and the HLA associations seemed to be driven largely by CMV exposure. A later genetic analysis associated a missense DCLRE1C variant with V-gene and J-gene trimming of TCR beta chains, and an independent cohort replicated the association. In a later analysis, several top co-occurrence clusters were reported to appear linked to parvovirus B19, influenza, CMV and Epstein-Barr virus. The authors suggested that the approach could potentially be extended to other disease states and immunological phenotypes. Cytomegalovirus status was reported to be diagnosed by the classifier with high specificity and sensitivity in both the original and validation cohorts. The sequencing pipeline was judged likely to have produced a cluster of highly shared sequence variants as a technical artifact. Three of the identified cytomegalovirus-associated TCR beta chains were confirmed in vitro to be specific for cytomegalovirus antigens. This cohort had only TCR beta chains sequenced, and the lack of alpha or paired-chain data limited which features could be detected. In a later analysis, HLA-associated TCR beta chains showed more clonal expansion and lower generation probabilities than non-associated chains that were equally common. Because HLA typing was unavailable for some donors at each locus, only the typed subset was used in association tests. Specific HLA alleles were associated with 16,951 TCR beta sequences at a false discovery rate of 0.05 in a later analysis. For the cohort, immune exposure information was limited to CMV serostatus. Broadly in line with IMGT annotations, most TCR beta V segments showed up in productive rearrangements about 87% or about 30% of the time in an earlier analysis of several hundred of the donors. Because counts were too low, about 17 rarely observed V segments, including chromosome 9 orphons, were excluded from the earlier analysis of several hundred of the donors. A total of 150 to 200 TCR beta chains were listed by the study as associated with cytomegalovirus. A later analysis found that TCR association rates varied across HLA loci, with DRB1 alleles showing the most associated TCRs and HLA-C alleles the fewest. Compared with the roughly 700-donor mean, donors in an Asian-associated ancestry cluster had fewer N-insertions in productive TCRs, according to a later genetic analysis. Linkage disequilibrium might explain the correlated functional status among segregating V segments, but an unknown experimental factor could not be excluded. A further reported finding was that TCR beta sequences accurately predicted the HLA-A and HLA-B alleles for most subjects in the first cohort. Strong co-occurrence of HLA alleles, especially DR and DQ, made assigning TCR associations to individual alleles difficult.

The method was the immunoSEQ multiplex PCR assay. For the multiplex PCR, a mixture combining 60 forward primers for TCR Vbeta segments and 13 reverse primers for TCR Jbeta segments was used. A multiplex PCR assay on genomic DNA amplified the CDR3 region of rearranged TCR beta genes. On the Illumina HiSeq System, the amplified TCR beta libraries were sequenced as 87-base-pair reads. In the paper's pipeline: Across the roughly 600 repertoires, a later analysis counted tens of millions of unique TCR beta chains, 9.5 million to 12 million of which were shared by at least two donors. A nearest-neighbor algorithm error-corrected the raw reads and collapsed the reads into unique sequences, merging closely related sequences to remove PCR and sequencing errors. CDR3 sequences were aligned to IMGT reference sequences to assign V, D and J gene segments. For a sequence to be retained, at least a six-nucleotide match to both a V gene segment and a J gene segment was required. A rearrangement counted as productive if the CDR3 had no stop codons and remained in frame with V and J, and every other rearrangement counted as non-productive. CDR3 was defined by IMGT convention, running from the second conserved V-encoded cysteine to the conserved J-encoded phenylalanine. The earlier analysis of fewer than 750 of the donors excluded sequences that lacked an unambiguous match to a single V gene segment. An earlier analysis of about 600 of the donors called V segments functional above 56.7% productive rearrangements and segregating when the between-donor standard deviation exceeded 5%. A statistical classification framework was built to diagnose cytomegalovirus status from the catalog of TCR beta chain sequences. A later analysis assigned V and J genes by comparing TCR nucleotide sequences with IMGT/GENE-DB human TR gene sequences. A later analysis assigned CDR3 sequences and most-parsimonious VDJ recombination scenarios with the TCRdist pipeline. A later analysis defined each TCR beta chain by its CDR3 amino acid sequence plus V-gene family, and excluded reads lacking a unique V-gene family. To address suspected cross-contamination and a sequencing artifact, a later analysis removed a few hundred highly shared, low-generation-probability nucleotide sequences. In a later analysis, a clonal expansion index was calculated for each public chain from normalized within-repertoire ranks of inferred template counts. In a later analysis, generation probabilities were computed with a VDJ recombination model fitted to out-of-frame rearrangements, and the resulting probabilities were checked against IGoR. A later analysis scored TCR-TCR, TCR-HLA and TCR-CMV co-occurrence with hypergeometric tests, applying a repertoire-size bias correction to TCR pairs. In a later analysis, false discovery rates were estimated by permuting HLA or CMV assignments 20 times. A later analysis grouped co-occurring TCRs with DBSCAN, adding TCRdist sequence similarity when clustering within HLA-allele-positive subsets. Co-occurrence clustering excluded repertoires with fewer than 30,000 or more than 120,000 public chains, plus five with anomalous nucleotide sharing. In TCRdb, the immuneACCESS table is reduced to in-frame sequences with V and J assigned. These tables do not hold every clone; where another copy was compared, an unresolved V gene accounts for under half, and the others remain unexplained. V and J calls and clone size are copied from that table; D and trimming were computed from the DNA. The sample has roughly 93,000 clones on record, just under 80% of them singletons. The ten largest make up 6% to 8% of the sample.

In total, roughly 670 healthy bone marrow donors made up the cohort. At the time of sampling, every cohort member was nominally healthy, though immune exposures that went unrecorded were likely present. The donor was CMV seronegative and was included in the group of around 320 seronegative cohort members. A peripheral blood sample was collected from each donor, and TCR beta sequencing was performed on peripheral blood mononuclear cells. Genomic DNA extraction from the blood cell samples was performed with the Qiagen DNeasy Blood Extraction Kit. This clone appeared a few times. There is no known antigen for this receptor. Base qualities are not recorded, but no much larger clone differs from it by a single base. Reading the germline V gene gives CDR1 MNHNS and CDR2 SASEGT. Trimming leaves V shorter by 6 bases and J shorter by 4 bases, with the junction holding 6 bases beyond the gene matches. The CDR3 starts with the cysteine, ends with the phenylalanine, and has 14 residues. CDR3 DNA only is kept here, 42 bases in frame from base 1.

The sequenced sample consisted of PBMCs. The rearrangement joined TRBV6-1 to TRBJ2-1, with 7 bases matching TRBD2. The TCR comes from a man younger than 45 in good health and CMV-seronegative. The DNA sequence is TGTGCCAGCAGCCCAGGACTAGGGTACAATGAGCAGTTCTTC. Its protein product is CASSPGLGYNEQFF.